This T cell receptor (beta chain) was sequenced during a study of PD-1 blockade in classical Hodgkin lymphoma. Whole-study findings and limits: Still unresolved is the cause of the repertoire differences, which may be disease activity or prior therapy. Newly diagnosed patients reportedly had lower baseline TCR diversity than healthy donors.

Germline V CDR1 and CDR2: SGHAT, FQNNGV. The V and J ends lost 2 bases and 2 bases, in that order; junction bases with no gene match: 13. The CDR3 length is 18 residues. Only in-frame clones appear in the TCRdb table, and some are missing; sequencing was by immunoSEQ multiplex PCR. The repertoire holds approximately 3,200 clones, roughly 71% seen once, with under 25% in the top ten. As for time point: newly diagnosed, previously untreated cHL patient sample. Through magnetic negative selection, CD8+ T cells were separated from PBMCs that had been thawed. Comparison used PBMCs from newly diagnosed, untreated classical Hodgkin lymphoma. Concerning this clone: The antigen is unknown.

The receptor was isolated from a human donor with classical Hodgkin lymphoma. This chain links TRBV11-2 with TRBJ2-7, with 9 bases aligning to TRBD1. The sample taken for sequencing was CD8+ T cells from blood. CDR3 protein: CASSLPGQGRANPYEQYF. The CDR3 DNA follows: TGTGCCAGCAGCTTACCGGGACAGGGACGAGCAAACCCCTACGAGCAGTACTTC.